Below are 2 T cell receptor beta chains sequenced from a single sample in a study of shared clonotypes between healthy human individuals. Generated by immunoSEQ multiplex PCR, the TCRdb table keeps only in-frame clones and is missing some. The table includes some 2,500,000 clones, approximately 90% detected once. Sequenced: naive CD4+ T cells from PBMCs. Subset here: CD45RA+ positively selected. The receptors derive from a young man in good health. Some clones in this sample may be carry-over from other donors' samples.

This chain connects TRBV30 to TRBJ2-1, with D uncertain. The CDR3 length is 15 residues. Germline-derived CDR1 and CDR2 are GTSNPN and SVGIG (reference sequence). The V end was cut by 0 bases, the J end by 7 bases, with 16 bases between. CDR3 region: CAWSVARSLRNEQFF. The CDR3 coding sequence is TGTGCCTGGAGTGTAGCCAGGAGTCTAAGGAATGAGCAGTTCTTC.

The rearrangement joins TRBV28 to TRBJ2-7, with 11 bases that match TRBD1. Looked up from germline, CDR1 is MDHEN and CDR2 is SYDVKM. This CDR3 comprises 15 residues. V shed 4 bases and J 4 bases; nucleotides not matched to a gene: 6. CDR3 sequence: CASSSRTGGFYEQYF. CDR3 coding DNA: TGTGCCAGCAGTTCGCGGACAGGGGGCTTTTACGAGCAGTACTTC.